This entry lists 13 T cell receptor beta chains sequenced from one sample in a study of blood T cell repertoires in COVID-19. Sequencing used immunoSEQ multiplex PCR; TCRdb keeps in-frame clones, though not all of them. The data show roughly 330,000 clones, with 80% to 90% seen just once and around 5% held by the top ten. The material sequenced was PBMCs or T cells enriched from blood (not recorded which). These receptors were taken from a man aged 25-45 years who had recovered from COVID-19.

This chain uses TRBV10-3 with TRBJ1-4, with TRBD1 matching 9 bases. Germline CDR1 reads ENHRY; CDR2 reads SYGVKD. There are 15 residues in the CDR3. J gave up 7 bases and V 10 bases, and 13 bases lay outside the gene matches. CDR3 in amino acids: CATANDGTGTEKLFF. The CDR3 DNA reads TGTGCCACCGCCAACGACGGGACAGGGACTGAAAAACTGTTTTTT.

The chain is built from TRBV9 and TRBJ2-1, with D maybe TRBD2 (5 bases). The CDR3 is 13 amino acids. CDR1 and CDR2 from the germline V gene are SGDLS and YYNGEE. The ends were cut back, 2 bases at V and 9 bases at J, with 12 bases in the middle. The CDR3 loop reads CASSVPGGGEQFF. Written as DNA, the CDR3 is TGTGCCAGCAGCGTCCCTGGAGGCGGTGAGCAGTTCTTC. The entire variable domain, with the rest obtained from reference TRBV9 and TRBJ2-1, is as follows: DSGVTQTPKHLITATGQRVTLRCSPRSGDLSVYWYQQSLDQGLQFLIQYYNGEERAKGNILERFSAQQFPDLHSELNLSSLELGDSALYFCASSVPGGGEQFFGPGTRLTVL.

The chain has TRBV5-1 and TRBJ1-3; tentative D call: TRBD1 (5 bases). Trimming shortened V by 0 bases and J by 0 bases, and 7 bases separated the two germline ends. The CDR3 runs to 15 residues. CDR1 and CDR2 from the germline V gene are SGHRS and YFSETQ. CDR3 nucleotide sequence: TGCGCCAGCAGCTTGGGACAGTCCTCTGGAAACACCATATATTTT. Translating gives CASSLGQSSGNTIYF.

V usage is TRBV19 and J usage is TRBJ2-4; 7 nucleotides line up with TRBD2. Per germline, CDR1 LNHDA and CDR2 SQIVND (reference sequence). The CDR3 consists of 13 residues. Losses at the gene ends were 6 bases for V and 4 bases for J; bases not matched to a gene: 3. The CDR3 coding sequence is TGTGCCAGTAGGAATAGCGGGAAAAACATTCAGTACTTC. Protein sequence: CASRNSGKNIQYF. The variable domain in full, with the rest retrieved from reference TRBV19 and TRBJ2-4, is DGGITQSPKYLFRKEGQNVTLSCEQNLNHDAMYWYRQDPGQGLRLIYYSQIVNDFQKGDIAEGYSVSREKKESFPLTVTSAQKNPTAFYLCASRNSGKNIQYFGAGTRLSVL.

V gene TRBV28 combines with J gene TRBJ1-5; D is perhaps TRBD1 (6 bases). CDR3 length equals 12 residues. Germline V gene sequence: CDR1 MDHEN, CDR2 SYDVKM. Trimming shortened V by 6 bases and J by 4 bases, and 7 bases separated the two germline ends. The CDR3 DNA reads as TGTGCCAGCAGACAGGGTAATCAGCCCCAGCATTTT. Its protein is CASRQGNQPQHF.

This clone occurred a few times. This chain connects TRBV19 to TRBJ2-2; 10 bases align to TRBD1. Looked up from germline, CDR1 is LNHDA and CDR2 is SQIVND (reference sequence). The junction had 1 base not matched to a gene; V was cut back by 3 bases and J by 3 bases. This CDR3 region has 15 residues. The CDR3 region has the DNA TGTGCCAGTAGTATCGACAGGGGGCACACCGGGGAGCTGTTTTTT. Encoded protein: CASSIDRGHTGELFF.

The chain links TRBV18 to TRBJ1-1, with 11 bases fitting TRBD1. The CDR3 is made up of 13 amino acids. The ends lost 3 bases at V and 6 bases at J; junction bases unmatched: 0. Looked up from germline, CDR1 is KGHSH and CDR2 is LQKENI. The CDR3 DNA is TGTGCCAGCTCACCGGGACAGGGGGCTGAAGCTTTCTTT. Translation: CASSPGQGAEAFF.

V and J are TRBV11-2 and TRBJ2-3; TRBD2 is a possible D gene (7 bases). In germline, CDR1 is SGHAT, CDR2 FQNNGV. CDR3 size: 16 residues. The V end lost 6 bases, the J end lost 4 bases, and 20 bases lay between the germline ends. The CDR3 region has the DNA TGTGCCAGCAGGGACGGGGGGCCAGTCTTGGCAGATACGCAGTATTTT. Translation: CASRDGGPVLADTQYF.

The chain uses TRBV5-1 and TRBJ2-6; 7 bases line up with TRBD2. Germline CDR1 is SGHRS and CDR2 is YFSETQ. CDR3 length: 18 amino acids. Trimming removed 2 bases from V and 1 base from J; junction bases left unmatched: 9. The CDR3 reads CASSFQSSGGSGANVLTF. CDR3 nucleotides: TGCGCCAGCAGCTTCCAGTCTAGCGGAGGATCTGGGGCCAACGTCCTGACTTTC.

V gene TRBV5-5 combines with J gene TRBJ1-1, with TRBD1 identical over 7 bases. CDR1 is SGHKS, CDR2 YYEKEE, per germline (reference sequence). CDR3 length equals 15 residues. V was clipped by 4 bases and J by 2 bases; unmatched bases: 8. DNA for the CDR3: TGTGCCAGCAGCCACACCAGGGGGTTAAACACTGAAGCTTTCTTT. Translation gives CASSHTRGLNTEAFF. Looking up the rest from reference TRBV5-5 and TRBJ1-1 gives the full variable domain: DAGVTQSPTHLIKTRGQQVTLRCSPISGHKSVSWYQQVLGQGPQFIFQYYEKEERGRGNFPDRFSARQFPNYSSELNVNALLLGDSALYLCASSHTRGLNTEAFFGQGTRLTVV.

V usage is TRBV2 and J usage is TRBJ2-3, with 9 bases matching TRBD2. Per the germline V gene, CDR1 is SNHLY and CDR2 is FYNNEI. V shed 2 bases, J shed 4 bases, and the junction held 7 bases outside the gene matches. The CDR3 runs to 16 residues. CDR3 loop: CASSELGGGVADTQYF. In nucleotides, the CDR3 is TGTGCCAGCAGTGAACTGGGCGGGGGGGTCGCAGATACGCAGTATTTT.

This clone was found a few times. The chain joins TRBV5-6 to TRBJ1-2; 8 bases align to TRBD1. Trimming cost V 4 bases and J 7 bases; bases outside gene matches: 12. The CDR3 is made up of 15 amino acids. Germline CDR1 and CDR2: SGHDT and YYEEEE. In DNA, the CDR3 is TGTGCCAGCAGCCTCCGGGACAGGCTAATCCTTGGCTACACCTTC. Protein product: CASSLRDRLILGYTF. The full variable domain, with the rest looked up from reference TRBV5-6 and TRBJ1-2, is DAGVTQSPTHLIKTRGQQVTLRCSPKSGHDTVSWYQQALGQGPQFIFQYYEEEERQRGNFPDRFSGHQFPNYSSELNVNALLLGDSALYLCASSLRDRLILGYTFGSGTRLTVV.

The V and J genes are TRBV15 and TRBJ2-3; tentative D call: TRBD2 (6 bases). The V and J ends lost 2 bases and 0 bases respectively, with 12 bases between them. This CDR3 spans 16 amino acids. The V gene's germline CDR1 is LNHNV and CDR2 YYDKDF (reference sequence). The chain's CDR3 is CATSRKSGLSTDTQYF. The CDR3 DNA follows: TGTGCCACCAGCAGAAAGAGCGGGTTAAGCACAGATACGCAGTATTTT.